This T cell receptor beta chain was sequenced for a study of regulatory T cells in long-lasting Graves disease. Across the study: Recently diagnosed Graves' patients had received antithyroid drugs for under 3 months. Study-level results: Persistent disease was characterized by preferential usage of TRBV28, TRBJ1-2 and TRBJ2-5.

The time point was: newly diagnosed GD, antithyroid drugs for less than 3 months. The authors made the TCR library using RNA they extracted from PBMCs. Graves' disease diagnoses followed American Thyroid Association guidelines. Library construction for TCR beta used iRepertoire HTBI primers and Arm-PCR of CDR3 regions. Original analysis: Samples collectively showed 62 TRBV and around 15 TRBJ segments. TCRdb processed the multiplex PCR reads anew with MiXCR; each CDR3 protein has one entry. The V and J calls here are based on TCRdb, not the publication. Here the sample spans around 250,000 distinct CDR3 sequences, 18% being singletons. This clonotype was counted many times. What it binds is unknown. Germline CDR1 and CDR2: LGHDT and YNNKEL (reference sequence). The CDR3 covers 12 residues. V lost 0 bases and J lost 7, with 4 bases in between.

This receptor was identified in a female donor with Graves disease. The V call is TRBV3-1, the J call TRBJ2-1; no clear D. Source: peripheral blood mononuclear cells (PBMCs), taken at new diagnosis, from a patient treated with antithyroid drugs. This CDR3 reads CASSQERNEQFF. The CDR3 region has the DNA TGTGCCAGCAGCCAAGAGAGGAATGAGCAGTTCTTC.